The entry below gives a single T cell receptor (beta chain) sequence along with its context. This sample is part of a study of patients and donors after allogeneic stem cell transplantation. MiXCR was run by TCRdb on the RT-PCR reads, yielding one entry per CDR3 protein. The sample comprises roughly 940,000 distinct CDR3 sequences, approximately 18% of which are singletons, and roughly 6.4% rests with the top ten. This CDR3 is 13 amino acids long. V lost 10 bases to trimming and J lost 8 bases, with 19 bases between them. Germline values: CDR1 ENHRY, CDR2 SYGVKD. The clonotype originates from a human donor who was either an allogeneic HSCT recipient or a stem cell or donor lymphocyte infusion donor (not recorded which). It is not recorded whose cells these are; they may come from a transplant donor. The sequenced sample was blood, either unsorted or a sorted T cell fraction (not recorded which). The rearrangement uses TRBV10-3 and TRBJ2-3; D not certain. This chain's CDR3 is CATRTNGQGTQYF. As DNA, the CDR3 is TGTGCCACAAGGACGAACGGCCAAGGTACGCAGTATTTT.